The 29 T cell receptor beta chains in this list originate from one sample, sequenced in a study of cytomegalovirus exposure and HLA in healthy donors. The PCR employed 60 Vbeta primers together with 13 Jbeta primers. Only in-frame clones appear in the TCRdb table, and some are missing; sequencing was by immunoSEQ multiplex PCR. The data contain 100,000 to 120,000 clones, 65% to 80% of them singletons. The sample was PBMCs. Receptors originate from a young man in good health and CMV-seropositive.

This clone was counted a single time. J is TRBJ2-2 and V is TRBV7-6, with 8 bases lining up with TRBD2. The V segment lost 5 bases and the J segment 4 bases; nucleotides outside the gene matches: 12. The CDR3 has 17 amino acids. Germline V gene lookup returns CDR1 SGHVS and CDR2 FNYEAQ. CDR3 DNA: TGTGCCAGCAGCCCAGAGCAGCGCGGGGGGATCACCGGGGAGCTGTTTTTT. Amino acid sequence: CASSPEQRGGITGELFF.

This chain connects TRBV19 to TRBJ2-7; D is undetermined. V dropped 5 bases and J dropped 3 bases, with 14 bases sitting between them. The CDR3 spans 14 residues. The germline V gene has CDR1 LNHDA and CDR2 SQIVND (reference sequence). The CDR3 sequence: CASSVGLVGYEQYF. DNA for the CDR3: TGTGCCAGTAGTGTTGGGCTTGTTGGCTACGAGCAGTACTTC.

The V call is TRBV30, the J call TRBJ2-7; a possible D gene is TRBD2 (7 bases). Trimming stripped 4 bases from V and 3 bases from J, with 13 bases between. CDR3 length equals 13 residues. Germline V gives CDR1 GTSNPN, CDR2 SVGIG (reference sequence). CDR3 nucleotide sequence: TGTGCCTGGAATAAGGGGGGGCGCTACGAGCAGTACTTC. Translation: CAWNKGGRYEQYF.

The chain recombines TRBV5-1 with TRBJ2-5, with D hard to call. The CDR3 contains 13 residues. The germline CDR1 and CDR2 sequences are SGHRS and YFSETQ. Trimming took 0 bases from V and 2 from J, leaving 5 bases between them. The CDR3 region has the DNA TGCGCCAGCAGCTTGGGCGGACAAGAGACCCAGTACTTC. Protein product: CASSLGGQETQYF.

On this clone: One end of the junction does not line up with germline, which may come from a read error. CDR3 amino acids: CASGFGGTGSGYTF. The CDR3 nucleotides are TGTGCCAGCGGCTTCGGCGGGACAGGGAGCGGCTACACCTTC. The J gene is TRBJ1-2, the V gene TRBV5-4; 9 bases fit TRBD1. Germline CDR1 and CDR2: SGHNT and YYREEE (reference sequence). The CDR3 runs 14 residues.

V gene TRBV29-1 combines with J gene TRBJ2-7; the D gene is possibly TRBD1 (7 bases). Trimming took off 6 bases at V and 6 bases at J, with 18 bases between the two ends. The CDR3 has 13 amino acids. Per the germline V gene, CDR1 is SQVTM and CDR2 is ANQGSEA. Here the CDR3 DNA reads TGCAGCGTCCAGGGGGGTCGGGGAAGCGAGCAGTACTTC. Protein product: CSVQGGRGSEQYF.

This clone is a singleton in its sample. This chain uses TRBV7-9 with TRBJ2-1; 13 bases fit TRBD2. CDR1 SEHNR and CDR2 FQNEAQ come from the germline V gene (reference sequence). CDR3 length: 17 amino acids. V lost 5 bases, J lost 2 bases, and 6 bases stayed unmatched. The CDR3: CASSGLAGARPYNEQFF. CDR3 sequence (DNA): TGTGCCAGCAGCGGACTAGCGGGGGCCCGGCCCTACAATGAGCAGTTCTTC.

Concerning this clone: A read error may produce the germline difference seen at one junction end. The rearrangement links TRBV7-7 to TRBJ2-2; D perhaps matches TRBD2 (5 bases). The CDR3 is 15 amino acids. Germline V gene lookup returns CDR1 SSHAT and CDR2 FNYEAQ (reference sequence). CDR3 sequence reads: CASSSAAGNTGELFF. The CDR3 DNA sequence: TGTGCTAGCAGCTCCGCGGCGGGGAACACCGGGGAGCTGTTTTTT.

The rearrangement links TRBV5-1 to TRBJ1-6; D perhaps matches TRBD1 (5 bases). Looked up from germline, CDR1 is SGHRS and CDR2 is YFSETQ. This CDR3 has 15 residues. Trimming cost V 0 bases and J 10 bases, with 14 bases left between them. The CDR3 here is CASSLAGQGESPLHF. CDR3 DNA: TGCGCCAGCAGCTTGGCTGGCCAGGGTGAGTCACCCCTCCACTTT.

The J gene is TRBJ2-7, the V gene TRBV11-2, with TRBD1 as a possible D gene (6 bases). Per germline, CDR1 SGHAT and CDR2 FQNNGV. Trimming removed 4 bases at V and 3 bases at J, with 10 bases between. The CDR3 consists of 13 residues. The CDR3 loop reads CASSYRDIYEQYF. CDR3 bases: TGTGCCAGCAGCTACCGGGACATCTACGAGCAGTACTTC.

The chain links TRBV5-1 to TRBJ2-5; TRBD2 might be the D (6 bases). Trimming took off 4 bases at V and 4 bases at J, with 20 bases between the two ends. There are 16 residues in the CDR3. Germline V lookup: CDR1 SGHRS, CDR2 YFSETQ. The CDR3 is CASSPSPAGLRETQYF. The CDR3 nucleotides read TGCGCCAGCAGCCCTAGCCCAGCGGGCTTACGAGAGACCCAGTACTTC. The whole variable domain, remainder taken from reference TRBV5-1 and TRBJ2-5, is KAGVTQTPRYLIKTRGQQVTLSCSPISGHRSVSWYQQTPGQGLQFLFEYFSETQRNKGNFPGRFSGRQFSNSRSEMNVSTLELGDSALYLCASSPSPAGLRETQYFGPGTRLLVL.

J is TRBJ2-2 and V is TRBV30; D gene uncertain. Trimming left V 1 base short and J 1 base short, with 7 bases between. The CDR3 loop spans 14 amino acids. CDR1 and CDR2 from the germline V gene are GTSNPN and SVGIG (reference sequence). CDR3 region: CAWSAPGNTGELFF. The DNA of the CDR3 is TGTGCCTGGAGTGCGCCAGGGAACACCGGGGAGCTGTTTTTT.

This chain uses TRBV2 with TRBJ1-1; 7 nucleotides line up with TRBD1. Germline V gene lookup returns CDR1 SNHLY and CDR2 FYNNEI. There are 13 residues in the CDR3. The trim removed 5 bases at V and 4 bases at J, leaving 4 bases unmatched. CDR3 nucleotides: TGTGCCAGCAGTACAGGGGAAGGCACTGAAGCTTTCTTT. It translates to CASSTGEGTEAFF.

As concerns this clone: At one end, the junction sequence differs from germline, possibly due to a read error. This chain joins TRBV10-3 and TRBJ1-1, with D maybe TRBD1 (5 bases). The length of the CDR3 is 13 residues. CDR1 is ENHRY, CDR2 SYGVKD, per germline. CDR3 loop: CASRQTQNTGAFF. The DNA for the CDR3 is TGTGCCAGCAGACAGACCCAGAACACTGGAGCTTTCTTT.

The chain employs TRBV18 and TRBJ1-3, with a tentative D call TRBD1 (5 bases). Germline lookup yields CDR1 KGHSH and CDR2 LQKENI. This CDR3 is 15 amino acids long. V was clipped by 5 bases and J by 0 bases, with 11 bases between them. CDR3 in amino acids: CASSISGHSGNTIYF. CDR3 DNA: TGTGCCAGCTCAATCTCAGGGCACTCTGGAAACACCATATATTTT.

The V gene is TRBV27, the J gene TRBJ2-1, with D unresolved. Germline V gene data show CDR1 as MNHEY and CDR2 as SMNVEV (reference sequence). The CDR3 is 14 amino acids. Trimming took off 5 bases at V and 0 bases at J, with 8 bases between the two ends. The CDR3 here is CASSPASSYNEQFF. The CDR3 bases are TGTGCCAGCAGTCCCGCTAGCTCCTACAATGAGCAGTTCTTC.

The chain's CDR3 is CASSSRDSQETQYF. The DNA for the CDR3 is TGTGCCAGCAGCTCCCGGGACAGTCAAGAGACCCAGTACTTC. This chain joins TRBV11-3 and TRBJ2-5, with 7 positions matching TRBD1. V was pared by 4 bases and J by 2 bases, with 4 bases of the junction left unmatched. Germline CDR1 reads SGHNT; CDR2 reads YENEEA. The CDR3 sequence is 14 residues long.

The chain combines TRBV28 with TRBJ2-7; 9 positions agree with TRBD1. The CDR3 extends over 16 amino acids. The germline gives CDR1 MDHEN, CDR2 SYDVKM. The trim removed 5 bases at V and 4 bases at J, leaving 12 bases unmatched. The CDR3 DNA follows: TGTGCCAGCAGTACCTCGGGTCAGGGGACAGGGTACGAGCAGTACTTC. Its protein is CASSTSGQGTGYEQYF.

This rearrangement joins TRBV27 to TRBJ2-1; 7 bases agree with TRBD1. Germline CDR1 MNHEY, CDR2 SMNVEV (reference sequence). The CDR3 totals 16 residues. J was trimmed by 6 bases and V by 5 bases; bases with no gene match: 13. The CDR3 bases are TGTGCCAGCAGTCCGGACCGACAGGGTGCGGGCAATGAGCAGTTCTTC. Its protein product is CASSPDRQGAGNEQFF.

This sequence joins TRBV29-1 and TRBJ2-5; D is ambiguous. Trimming took off 2 bases at V and 0 bases at J, with 10 bases between the two ends. CDR1 and CDR2 (germline): SQVTM, ANQGSEA. This CDR3 is built from 14 residues. DNA of the CDR3: TGCAGCGTTGAAAACCCACTCAACCAAGAGACCCAGTACTTC. It yields the protein CSVENPLNQETQYF.

This CDR3 reads CASSLGGPETQYF. CDR3 DNA: TGTGCCAGCAGCTTAGGCGGTCCCGAGACCCAGTACTTC. This sequence joins TRBV7-2 and TRBJ2-5; D gene uncertain. The CDR3 sequence is 13 residues long. CDR1 SGHTA and CDR2 FQGNSA come from the germline V gene. V lost 1 base, J lost 5 bases, and 8 bases lay in between.

The chain has TRBV13 and TRBJ2-3; 13 bases match TRBD2. CDR3 length equals 18 residues. Germline-derived CDR1 and CDR2 are PRHDT and FYEKMQ (reference sequence). The J segment lost 2 bases and the V segment lost 5 bases, leaving 10 bases of the junction unmatched. The CDR3 nucleotides are TGTGCCAGCAGCGACGGACTAGCGGGGGACCATCACACAGATACGCAGTATTTT. Encoded protein: CASSDGLAGDHHTDTQYF.

J is TRBJ2-7 and V is TRBV18; 7 bases are shared with TRBD1. Germline CDR1 reads KGHSH; CDR2 reads LQKENI. The length of the CDR3 is 14 residues. V was clipped by 8 bases and J by 2 bases; unmatched bases: 9. The CDR3 DNA reads as TGTGCCAGCGGTCTACAGGGGCCTCCCTACGAGCAGTACTTC. Protein product: CASGLQGPPYEQYF.

Only a few counts were recorded for this clone. The J gene is TRBJ1-1, the V gene TRBV19; D might be TRBD1 (5 bases). The CDR3 has 15 residues. V was cut by 3 bases and J by 4 bases, with 15 bases left in between. The germline V gene encodes CDR1 LNHDA and CDR2 SQIVND (reference sequence). The CDR3 loop reads CASSMVGLGPTEAFF. CDR3 DNA sequence: TGTGCCAGTAGTATGGTCGGTCTGGGGCCCACTGAAGCTTTCTTT.

The V call is TRBV5-1, the J call TRBJ2-7; tentatively, D is TRBD1 (5 bases). Trimming took 2 bases from V and 3 from J, leaving 12 bases between them. Germline values: CDR1 SGHRS, CDR2 YFSETQ. This CDR3 contains 14 residues. CDR3 DNA sequence: TGCGCCAGCAGCTTTGGGGCAGACCTCTACGAGCAGTACTTC. Its translation is CASSFGADLYEQYF.

This clone was picked up one time. The CDR3 sequence: CASSFGLARNTGELFF. CDR3 nucleotide sequence: TGCGCCAGCAGCTTCGGACTAGCGAGGAACACCGGGGAGCTGTTTTTT. The chain links TRBV5-1 to TRBJ2-2; TRBD2 agrees at 9 bases. The CDR3 extends over 16 amino acids. J was trimmed by 1 base and V by 2 bases; bases with no gene match: 3. Germline V gene lookup returns CDR1 SGHRS and CDR2 YFSETQ.

V gene TRBV7-9 combines with J gene TRBJ1-2; D gene unclear. Trimming took off 5 bases at V and 1 base at J, with 8 bases between the two ends. The V gene's germline CDR1 is SEHNR and CDR2 FQNEAQ (reference sequence). The CDR3 consists of 13 residues. DNA of the CDR3: TGTGCCAGCAGCCCCACGGTTAACTATGGCTACACCTTC. This encodes CASSPTVNYGYTF.

This rearrangement joins TRBV9 to TRBJ2-3; maybe TRBD1 (5 bases). Germline CDR1 SGDLS, CDR2 YYNGEE. V dropped 0 bases and J dropped 5 bases, with 13 bases sitting between them. This CDR3 contains 15 residues. The CDR3 nucleotides read TGTGCCAGCAGCGTAGGGGCAGGGCAGGGAGATACGCAGTATTTT. Translated, it gives CASSVGAGQGDTQYF.

The rearrangement links TRBV5-1 to TRBJ1-4, with 7 bases identical to TRBD1. Trimming cost V 2 bases and J 7 bases; bases outside gene matches: 14. Germline V gene data show CDR1 as SGHRS and CDR2 as YFSETQ. CDR3 size: 17 residues. CDR3 bases: TGCGCCAGCAGCTTAACGCCGGCTGGGACAGTTGGTGAAAAACTGTTTTTT. This codes for CASSLTPAGTVGEKLFF.